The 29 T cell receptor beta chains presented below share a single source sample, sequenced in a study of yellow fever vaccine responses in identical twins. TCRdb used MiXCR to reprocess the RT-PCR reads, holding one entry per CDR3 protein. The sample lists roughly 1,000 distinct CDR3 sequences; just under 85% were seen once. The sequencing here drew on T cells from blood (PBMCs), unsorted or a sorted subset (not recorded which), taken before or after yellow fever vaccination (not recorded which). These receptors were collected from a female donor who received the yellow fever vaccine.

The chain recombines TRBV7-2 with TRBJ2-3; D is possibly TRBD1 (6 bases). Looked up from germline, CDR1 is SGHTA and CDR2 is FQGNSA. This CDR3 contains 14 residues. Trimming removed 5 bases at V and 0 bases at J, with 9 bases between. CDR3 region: CASSRTVSTDTQYF. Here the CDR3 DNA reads TGTGCCAGCAGCCGGACAGTTAGCACAGATACGCAGTATTTT.

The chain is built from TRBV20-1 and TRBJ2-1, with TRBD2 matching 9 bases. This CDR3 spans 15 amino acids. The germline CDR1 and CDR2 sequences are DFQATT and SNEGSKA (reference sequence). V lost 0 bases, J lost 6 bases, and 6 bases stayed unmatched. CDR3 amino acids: CSARETSGMGNEQFF. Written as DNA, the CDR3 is TGCAGTGCTAGAGAGACTAGCGGAATGGGCAATGAGCAGTTCTTC.

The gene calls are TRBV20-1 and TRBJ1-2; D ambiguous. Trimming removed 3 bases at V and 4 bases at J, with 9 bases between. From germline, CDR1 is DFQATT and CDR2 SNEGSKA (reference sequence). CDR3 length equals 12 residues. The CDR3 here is CSASEGPYGYTF. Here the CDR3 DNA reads TGCAGTGCTAGTGAAGGCCCCTATGGCTACACCTTC.

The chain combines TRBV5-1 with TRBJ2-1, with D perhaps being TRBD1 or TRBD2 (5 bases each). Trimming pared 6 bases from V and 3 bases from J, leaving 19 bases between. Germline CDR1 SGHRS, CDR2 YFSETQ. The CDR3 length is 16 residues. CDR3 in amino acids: CASNEGGVRDYNEQFF. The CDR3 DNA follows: TGCGCCAGCAATGAGGGCGGCGTCAGGGACTACAATGAGCAGTTCTTC.

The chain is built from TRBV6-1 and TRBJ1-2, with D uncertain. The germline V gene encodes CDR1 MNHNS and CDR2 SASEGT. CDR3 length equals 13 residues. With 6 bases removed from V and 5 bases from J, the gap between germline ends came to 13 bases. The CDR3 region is CASRRAEAYGYTF. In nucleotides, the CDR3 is TGTGCCAGCAGGCGCGCGGAGGCGTATGGCTACACCTTC.

CDR3 coding DNA: TGCAGCGTTTCAGACAGCCTCACCGGGGAGCTGTTTTTT. Protein product: CSVSDSLTGELFF. The rearrangement uses TRBV29-1 and TRBJ2-2; D is possibly TRBD1 (5 bases). Germline CDR1 reads SQVTM; CDR2 reads ANQGSEA. V was cut by 5 bases and J by 4 bases, with 11 bases left in between. This CDR3 has 13 residues.

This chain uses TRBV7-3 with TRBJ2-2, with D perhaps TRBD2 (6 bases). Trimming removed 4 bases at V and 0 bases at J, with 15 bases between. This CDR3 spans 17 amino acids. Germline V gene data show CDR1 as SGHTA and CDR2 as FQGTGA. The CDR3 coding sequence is TGTGCCAGCAGCTCCCGGTTCGGAGGGCCGAACACCGGGGAGCTGTTTTTT. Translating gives CASSSRFGGPNTGELFF.

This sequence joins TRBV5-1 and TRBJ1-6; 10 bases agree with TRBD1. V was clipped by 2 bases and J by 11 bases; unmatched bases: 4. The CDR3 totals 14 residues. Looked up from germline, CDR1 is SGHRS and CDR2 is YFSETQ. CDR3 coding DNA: TGCGCCAGCAGCTTTCGACAGGGGGCTGCACCCCTCCACTTT. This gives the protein CASSFRQGAAPLHF.

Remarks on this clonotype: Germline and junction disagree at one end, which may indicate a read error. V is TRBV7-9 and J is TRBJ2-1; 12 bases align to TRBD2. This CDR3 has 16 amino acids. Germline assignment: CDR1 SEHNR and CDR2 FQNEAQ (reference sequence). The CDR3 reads CASSLGLAGGGNEQFF. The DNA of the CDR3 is TGTGCCAGCAGTTTAGGGCTAGCGGGGGGGGGGAATGAGCAGTTCTTC.

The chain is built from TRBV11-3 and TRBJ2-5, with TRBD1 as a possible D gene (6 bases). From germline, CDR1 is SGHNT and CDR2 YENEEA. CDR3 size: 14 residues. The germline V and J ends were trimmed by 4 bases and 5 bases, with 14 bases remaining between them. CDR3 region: CASSSETGRETQYF. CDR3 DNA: TGTGCCAGCAGCTCGGAAACAGGGCGGGAGACCCAGTACTTC.

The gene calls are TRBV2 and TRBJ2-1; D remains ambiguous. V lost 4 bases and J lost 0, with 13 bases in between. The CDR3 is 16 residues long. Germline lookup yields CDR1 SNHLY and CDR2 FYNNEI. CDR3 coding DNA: TGTGCCAGCAGTGGATTGGGCCGGAGCTCCTACAATGAGCAGTTCTTC. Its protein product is CASSGLGRSSYNEQFF.

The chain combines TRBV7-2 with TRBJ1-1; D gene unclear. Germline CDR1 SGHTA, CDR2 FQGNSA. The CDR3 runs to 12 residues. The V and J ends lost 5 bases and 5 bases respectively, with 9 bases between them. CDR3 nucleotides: TGTGCCAGCAGCCCTGTCTTTACTGAAGCTTTCTTT. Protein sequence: CASSPVFTEAFF.

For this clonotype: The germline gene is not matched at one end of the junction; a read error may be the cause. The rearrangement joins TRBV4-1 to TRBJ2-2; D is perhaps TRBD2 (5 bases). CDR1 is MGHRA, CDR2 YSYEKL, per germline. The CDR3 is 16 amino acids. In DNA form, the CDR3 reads TGCGCCAGCAGCCAAGATGCGGTGACGAACACCGGGGAGCCGTTTTTT. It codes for CASSQDAVTNTGEPFF.

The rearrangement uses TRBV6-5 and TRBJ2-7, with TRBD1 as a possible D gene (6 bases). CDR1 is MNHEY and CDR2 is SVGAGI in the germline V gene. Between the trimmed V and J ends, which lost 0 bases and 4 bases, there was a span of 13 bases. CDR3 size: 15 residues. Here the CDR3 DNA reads TGTGCCAGCAGTTACTCGGCTGGGGGCGGGTACGAGCAGTACTTC. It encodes CASSYSAGGGYEQYF.

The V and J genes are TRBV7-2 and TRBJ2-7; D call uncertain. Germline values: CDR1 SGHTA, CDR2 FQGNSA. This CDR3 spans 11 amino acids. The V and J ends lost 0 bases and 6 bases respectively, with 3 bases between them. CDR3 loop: CASSLAGEQYV. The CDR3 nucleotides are TGTGCCAGCAGCTTAGCGGGCGAGCAGTACGTC.

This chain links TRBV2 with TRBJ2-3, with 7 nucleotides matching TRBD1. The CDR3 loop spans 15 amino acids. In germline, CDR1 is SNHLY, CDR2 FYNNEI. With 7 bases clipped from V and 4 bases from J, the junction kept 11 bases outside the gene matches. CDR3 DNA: TGTGCCAGCAATCCGGGACAGATTATCCCAGATACGCAGTATTTT. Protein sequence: CASNPGQIIPDTQYF.

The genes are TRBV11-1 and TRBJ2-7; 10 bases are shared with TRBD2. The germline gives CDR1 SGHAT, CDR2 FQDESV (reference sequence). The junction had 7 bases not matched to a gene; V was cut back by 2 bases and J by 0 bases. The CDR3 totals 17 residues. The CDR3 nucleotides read TGTGCCAGCAGCTTACTAGCGGGAGAACAAAGCTCCTACGAGCAGTACTTC. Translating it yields CASSLLAGEQSSYEQYF.

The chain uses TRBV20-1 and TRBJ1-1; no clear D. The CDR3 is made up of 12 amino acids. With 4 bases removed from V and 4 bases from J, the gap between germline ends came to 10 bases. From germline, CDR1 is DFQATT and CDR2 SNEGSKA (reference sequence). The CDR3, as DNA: TGCAGTGCTACCCGGGAGGGCACTGAAGCTTTCTTT. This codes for CSATREGTEAFF.

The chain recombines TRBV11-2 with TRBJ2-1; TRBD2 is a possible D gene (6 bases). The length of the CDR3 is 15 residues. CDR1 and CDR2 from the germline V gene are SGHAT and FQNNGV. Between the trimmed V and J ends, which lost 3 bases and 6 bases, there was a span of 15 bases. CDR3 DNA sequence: TGTGCCAGCAGCTTGGTGGAGGGCCCCCCCAATGAGCAGTTCTTC. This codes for CASSLVEGPPNEQFF.

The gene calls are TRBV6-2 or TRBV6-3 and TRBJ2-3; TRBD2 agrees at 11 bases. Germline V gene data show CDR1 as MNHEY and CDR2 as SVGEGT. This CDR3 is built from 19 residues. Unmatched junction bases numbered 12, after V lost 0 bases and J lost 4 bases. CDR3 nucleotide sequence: TGTGCCAGCAGTTACTCGATAACCCCTCTAGCGGGAGGCCCAGATACGCAGTATTTT. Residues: CASSYSITPLAGGPDTQYF.

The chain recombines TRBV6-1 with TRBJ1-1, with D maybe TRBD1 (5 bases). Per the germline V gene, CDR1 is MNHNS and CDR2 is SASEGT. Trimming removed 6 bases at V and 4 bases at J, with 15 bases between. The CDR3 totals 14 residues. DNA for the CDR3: TGTGCCAGCAGGCTGACAGAGAGCTTCACTGAAGCTTTCTTT. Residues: CASRLTESFTEAFF.

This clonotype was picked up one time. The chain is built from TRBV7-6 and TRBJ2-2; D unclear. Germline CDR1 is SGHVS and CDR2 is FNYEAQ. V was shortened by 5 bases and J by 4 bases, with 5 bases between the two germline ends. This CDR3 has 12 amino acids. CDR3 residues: CASSTSTGELFF. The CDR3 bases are TGTGCCAGCAGCACCAGCACCGGGGAGCTGTTTTTT.

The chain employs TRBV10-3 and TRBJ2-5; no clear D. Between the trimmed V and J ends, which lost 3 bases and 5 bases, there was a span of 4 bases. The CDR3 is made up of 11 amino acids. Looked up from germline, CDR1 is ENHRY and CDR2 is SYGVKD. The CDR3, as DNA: TGTGCCATCAGTGAACGGGAGACCCAGTACTTC. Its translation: CAISERETQYF.

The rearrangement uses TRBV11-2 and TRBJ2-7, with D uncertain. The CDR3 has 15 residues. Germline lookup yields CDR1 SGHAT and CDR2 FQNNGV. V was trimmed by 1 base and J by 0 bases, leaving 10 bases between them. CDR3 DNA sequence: TGTGCCAGCAGCTTAGGTTTCAGGAGCTCCTACGAGCAGTACTTC. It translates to CASSLGFRSSYEQYF.

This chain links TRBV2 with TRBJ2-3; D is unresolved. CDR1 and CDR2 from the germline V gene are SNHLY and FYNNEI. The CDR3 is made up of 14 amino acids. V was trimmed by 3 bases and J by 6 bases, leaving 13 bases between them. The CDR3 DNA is TGTGCCAGCAGTGAGGGATCTGGGGTGGATACGCAGTATTTT. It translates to CASSEGSGVDTQYF.

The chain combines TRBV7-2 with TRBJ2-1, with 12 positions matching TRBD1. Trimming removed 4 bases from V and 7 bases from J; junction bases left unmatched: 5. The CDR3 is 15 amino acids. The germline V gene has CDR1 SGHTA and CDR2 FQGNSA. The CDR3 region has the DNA TGTGCCAGCAGCTGGGGACAGGGGGCTGGTAATGAGCAGTTCTTC. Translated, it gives CASSWGQGAGNEQFF.

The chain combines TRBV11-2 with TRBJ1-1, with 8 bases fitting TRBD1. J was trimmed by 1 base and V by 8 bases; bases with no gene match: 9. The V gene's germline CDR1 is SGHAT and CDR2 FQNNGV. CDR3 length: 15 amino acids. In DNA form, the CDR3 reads TGTGCCAGCCGAAACCCCGGGACAGGGAACACTGAAGCTTTCTTT. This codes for CASRNPGTGNTEAFF.

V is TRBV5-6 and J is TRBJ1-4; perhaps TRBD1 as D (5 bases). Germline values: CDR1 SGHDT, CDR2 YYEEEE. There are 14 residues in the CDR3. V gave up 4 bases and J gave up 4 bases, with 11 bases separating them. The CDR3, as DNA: TGTGCCAGCAGCCTCGGGACGGTTAATGAAAAACTGTTTTTT. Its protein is CASSLGTVNEKLFF.

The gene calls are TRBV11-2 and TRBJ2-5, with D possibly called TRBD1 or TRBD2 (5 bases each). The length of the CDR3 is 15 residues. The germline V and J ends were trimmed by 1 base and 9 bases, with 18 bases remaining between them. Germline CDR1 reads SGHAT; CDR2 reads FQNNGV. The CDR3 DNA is TGTGCCAGCAGCTTAGGGGACGGACCTTTCGATGCCCAGTACTTC. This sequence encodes CASSLGDGPFDAQYF. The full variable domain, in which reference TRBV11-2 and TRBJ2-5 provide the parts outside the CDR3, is EAGVAQSPRYKIIEKRQSVAFWCNPISGHATLYWYQQILGQGPKLLIQFQNNGVVDDSQLPKDRFSAERLKGVDSTLKIQPAKLEDSAVYLCASSLGDGPFDAQYFGPGTRLLVL.